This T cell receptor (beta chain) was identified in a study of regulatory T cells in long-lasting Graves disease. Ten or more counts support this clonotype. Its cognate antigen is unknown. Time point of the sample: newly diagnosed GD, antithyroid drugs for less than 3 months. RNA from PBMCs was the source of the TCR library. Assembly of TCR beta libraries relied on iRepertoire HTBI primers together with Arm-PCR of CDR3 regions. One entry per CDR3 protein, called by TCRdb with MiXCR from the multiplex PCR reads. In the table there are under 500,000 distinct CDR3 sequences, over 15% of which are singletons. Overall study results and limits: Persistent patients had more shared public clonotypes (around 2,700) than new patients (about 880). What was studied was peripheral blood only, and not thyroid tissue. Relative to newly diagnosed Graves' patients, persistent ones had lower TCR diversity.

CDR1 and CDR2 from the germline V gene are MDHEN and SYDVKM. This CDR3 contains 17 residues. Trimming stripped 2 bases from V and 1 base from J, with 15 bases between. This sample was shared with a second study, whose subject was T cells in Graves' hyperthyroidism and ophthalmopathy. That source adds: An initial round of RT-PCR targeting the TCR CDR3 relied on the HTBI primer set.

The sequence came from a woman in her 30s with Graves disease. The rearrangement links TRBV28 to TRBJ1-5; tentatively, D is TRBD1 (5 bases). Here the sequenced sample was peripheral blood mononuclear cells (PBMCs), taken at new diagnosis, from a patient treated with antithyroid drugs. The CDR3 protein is CASSLPRAPRSNQPQHF. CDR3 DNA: TGTGCCAGCAGTTTACCCAGGGCTCCGAGAAGCAATCAGCCCCAGCATTTT.